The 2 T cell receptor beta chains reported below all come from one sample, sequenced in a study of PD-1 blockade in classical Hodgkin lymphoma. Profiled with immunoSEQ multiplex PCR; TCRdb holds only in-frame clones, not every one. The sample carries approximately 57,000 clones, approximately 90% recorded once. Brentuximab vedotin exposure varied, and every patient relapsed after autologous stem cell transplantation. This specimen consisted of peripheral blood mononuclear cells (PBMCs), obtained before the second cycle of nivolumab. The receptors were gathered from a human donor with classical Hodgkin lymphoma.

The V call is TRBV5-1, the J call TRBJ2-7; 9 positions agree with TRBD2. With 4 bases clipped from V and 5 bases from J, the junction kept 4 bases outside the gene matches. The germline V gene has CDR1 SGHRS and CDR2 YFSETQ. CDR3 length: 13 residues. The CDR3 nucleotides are TGCGCCAGCAGCCCCCCTAGCGGGAACGAGCAGTACTTC. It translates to CASSPPSGNEQYF.

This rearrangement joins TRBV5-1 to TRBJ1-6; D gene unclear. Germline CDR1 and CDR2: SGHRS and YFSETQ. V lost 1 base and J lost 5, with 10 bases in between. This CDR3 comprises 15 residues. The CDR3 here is CASSLYGSHNSPLHF. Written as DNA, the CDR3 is TGCGCCAGCAGCTTGTACGGGAGTCATAATTCACCCCTCCACTTT.